The 14 T cell receptor beta chains in this list originate from one sample, sequenced in a study of blood T cell repertoires in COVID-19. Using immunoSEQ multiplex PCR, the repertoire was profiled, and TCRdb retains in-frame clones only, with some absent. This table has fewer than 350,000 clones, roughly 87% appearing once. Sequences were obtained from peripheral blood. Every receptor here comes from a man aged 18 to 30 with active or convalescent COVID-19.

The CDR3 DNA reads as TGCGCCAGCAGCCAGATGGCAGGGACTGGAAACACCATATATTTT. This codes for CASSQMAGTGNTIYF. The rearrangement joins TRBV4-3 to TRBJ1-3, with D possibly TRBD1 on 5 matching bases. CDR1 is LGHNA, CDR2 YSLEER, per germline. The CDR3 is 15 residues long. V lost 3 bases to trimming and J lost 2 bases, with 11 bases between them.

The genes are TRBV4-1 and TRBJ1-2; 7 nucleotides align to TRBD1. This CDR3 has 12 residues. The trim removed 5 bases at V and 6 bases at J, leaving 3 bases unmatched. Germline CDR1 MGHRA, CDR2 YSYEKL. The CDR3 spells CASSSGTDGYTF. Written as DNA, the CDR3 is TGCGCCAGCAGCTCCGGGACAGATGGCTACACCTTC.

V gene TRBV7-2 combines with J gene TRBJ1-1, with D unresolved. Germline CDR1 is SGHTA and CDR2 is FQGNSA. The CDR3 is made up of 15 amino acids. V shed 7 bases and J shed 1 base, with 16 bases lying between them. CDR3 sequence reads: CASKPTGGKNTEAFF. Here the CDR3 DNA reads TGTGCCAGCAAACCGACCGGAGGGAAGAACACTGAAGCTTTCTTT.

The chain recombines TRBV5-8 with TRBJ1-2, with D possibly TRBD1 on 5 matching bases. V gave up 4 bases and J gave up 3 bases, with 13 bases separating them. The CDR3 length is 14 residues. Germline V CDR1 and CDR2: SGHTS, YDEGEE. The CDR3 DNA sequence: TGTGCCAGCAGCCCCCCGACAGATCACTATGGCTACACCTTC. It codes for CASSPPTDHYGYTF. The full variable domain, with the rest looked up from reference TRBV5-8 and TRBJ1-2, is EAGVTQSPTHLIKTRGQQATLRCSPISGHTSVYWYQQALGLGLQFLLWYDEGEERNRGNFPPRFSGRQFPNYSSELNVNALELEDSALYLCASSPPTDHYGYTFGSGTRLTVV.

The gene calls are TRBV12-3 or TRBV12-4 and TRBJ1-1; no reliable D call. The CDR3 covers 12 residues. The V end was cut by 3 bases, the J end by 0 bases, with 2 bases between. The CDR3 protein is CASSFVNTEAFF. The DNA of the CDR3 is TGTGCCAGCAGTTTCGTGAACACTGAAGCTTTCTTT.

In DNA, the CDR3 is TGTGCCAGCAGTTTACACCGGGACAGGGTCACTGAAGCTTTCTTT. It codes for CASSLHRDRVTEAFF. This rearrangement joins TRBV6-8 to TRBJ1-1; 9 nucleotides line up with TRBD1. This CDR3 contains 15 residues. Germline lookup yields CDR1 MNHGY and CDR2 SAAAGT. Unmatched junction bases numbered 7, after V lost 4 bases and J lost 4 bases.

Notes on this clone: This sample also contains other DNA sequences that code for the same CDR3. The chain carries TRBV7-9 and TRBJ1-5; TRBD1 matches at 7 bases. This CDR3 contains 15 residues. Germline loops: CDR1 SEHNR, CDR2 FQNEAQ (reference sequence). V shed 1 base, J shed 4 bases, and the junction held 4 bases outside the gene matches. DNA of the CDR3: TGTGCCAGCAGCTTAGGGACAGGCCTAAATCAGCCCCAGCATTTT. Protein product: CASSLGTGLNQPQHF.

The rearrangement joins TRBV6-1 to TRBJ1-2; no reliable D call. V lost 4 bases to trimming and J lost 0 bases, with 15 bases between them. Germline V gives CDR1 MNHNS, CDR2 SASEGT. The CDR3 runs 16 residues. CDR3 coding DNA: TGTGCCAGCAGTGGGGCGACATTGCCCCCTAACTATGGCTACACCTTC. Amino acid sequence: CASSGATLPPNYGYTF.

The chain employs TRBV15 and TRBJ2-2; 8 nucleotides line up with TRBD1. The CDR3 has 16 amino acids. Per the germline V gene, CDR1 is LNHNV and CDR2 is YYDKDF (reference sequence). The junction had 9 bases not matched to a gene; V was cut back by 0 bases and J by 9 bases. In DNA form, the CDR3 reads TGTGCCACCAGCAGAGAGCCTGGGACAGGTCTCCGGGAGCTGTTTTTT. The encoded protein is CATSREPGTGLRELFF.

This chain uses TRBV4-2 with TRBJ1-1; D possibly corresponds to TRBD1 (5 bases). Deletions cut 0 bases from V and 0 bases from J, with 14 bases between. The length of the CDR3 is 17 residues. From germline, CDR1 is LGHNA and CDR2 YNFKEQ. In DNA form, the CDR3 reads TGTGCCAGCAGCCAAGATTGGAGGGGCCCCATGAACACTGAAGCTTTCTTT. It encodes CASSQDWRGPMNTEAFF.

V usage is TRBV5-1 and J usage is TRBJ2-2, with D perhaps matching TRBD2 (6 bases). The germline V gene has CDR1 SGHRS and CDR2 YFSETQ. V was trimmed by 4 bases and J by 7 bases, leaving 11 bases between them. CDR3 length: 13 residues. For the CDR3, the DNA is TGCGCCAGCAGCAACCGGGGGTTCGGGGAGCTGTTTTTT. Translating gives CASSNRGFGELFF.

This chain joins TRBV29-1 and TRBJ1-2, with a tentative D call TRBD1 (6 bases). Trimming took off 4 bases at V and 1 base at J, with 10 bases between the two ends. This CDR3 contains 13 residues. The germline CDR1 and CDR2 sequences are SQVTM and ANQGSEA. CDR3 sequence (DNA): TGCAGCGTTGTGGGACACGATAACTATGGCTACACCTTC. The encoded protein is CSVVGHDNYGYTF.

This clone was seen a handful of times. The chain links TRBV9 to TRBJ1-1; TRBD1 agrees at 10 bases. This CDR3 comprises 13 residues. Looked up from germline, CDR1 is SGDLS and CDR2 is YYNGEE. Losses at the gene ends were 7 bases for V and 5 bases for J; bases not matched to a gene: 5. The DNA for the CDR3 is TGTGCCAGCGGGACAGGGGCAAAGACTGAAGCTTTCTTT. Residues: CASGTGAKTEAFF.

The chain has TRBV19 and TRBJ1-4; 10 bases agree with TRBD1. Germline CDR1 and CDR2: LNHDA and SQIVND (reference sequence). The length of the CDR3 is 16 residues. Trimming removed 5 bases from V and 2 bases from J; junction bases left unmatched: 5. CDR3 nucleotides: TGTGCCAGTAGTCTGGACAGGGGGGTTACTAATGAAAAACTGTTTTTT. As protein: CASSLDRGVTNEKLFF.